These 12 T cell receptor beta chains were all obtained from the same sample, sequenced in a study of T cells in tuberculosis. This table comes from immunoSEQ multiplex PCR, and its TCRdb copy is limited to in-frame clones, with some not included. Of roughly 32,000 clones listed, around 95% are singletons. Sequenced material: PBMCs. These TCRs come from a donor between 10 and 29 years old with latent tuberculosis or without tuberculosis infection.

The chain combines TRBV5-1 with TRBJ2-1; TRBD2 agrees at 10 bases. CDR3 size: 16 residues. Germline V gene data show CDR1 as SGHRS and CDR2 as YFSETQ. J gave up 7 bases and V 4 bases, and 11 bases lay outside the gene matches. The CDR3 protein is CASSPKFSGGNNEQFF. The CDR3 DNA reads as TGCGCCAGCAGCCCCAAGTTTAGCGGGGGGAATAATGAGCAGTTCTTC.

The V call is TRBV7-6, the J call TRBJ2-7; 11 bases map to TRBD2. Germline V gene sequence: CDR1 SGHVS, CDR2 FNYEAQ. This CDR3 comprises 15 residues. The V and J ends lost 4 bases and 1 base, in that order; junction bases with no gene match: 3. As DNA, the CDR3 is TGTGCCAGCAGCTCCCCTAGCGGGGGGTCCTACGAGCAGTACTTC. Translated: CASSSPSGGSYEQYF.

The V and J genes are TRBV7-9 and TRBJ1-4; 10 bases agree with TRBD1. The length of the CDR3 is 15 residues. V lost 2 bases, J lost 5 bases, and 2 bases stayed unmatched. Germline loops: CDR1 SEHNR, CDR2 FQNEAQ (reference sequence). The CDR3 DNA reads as TGTGCCAGCAGCTTATCGGGACAGGGGAATGAAAAACTGTTTTTT. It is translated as CASSLSGQGNEKLFF.

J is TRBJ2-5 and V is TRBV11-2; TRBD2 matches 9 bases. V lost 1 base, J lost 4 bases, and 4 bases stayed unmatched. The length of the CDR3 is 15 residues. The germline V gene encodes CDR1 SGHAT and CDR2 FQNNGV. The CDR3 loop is CASSLASGRLETQYF. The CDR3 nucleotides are TGTGCCAGCAGCTTAGCCAGCGGGAGGTTAGAGACCCAGTACTTC.

The CDR3 DNA reads as TGTGCCAGCAGTTACTCGCGGACTAAGGGAAATGAGCAGTTCTTC. It encodes CASSYSRTKGNEQFF. The chain combines TRBV6-6 with TRBJ2-1; D possibly corresponds to TRBD2 (6 bases). V dropped 0 bases and J dropped 7 bases, with 13 bases sitting between them. Germline V CDR1 and CDR2: MNHNY, SVGAGI (reference sequence). The CDR3 runs 15 residues.

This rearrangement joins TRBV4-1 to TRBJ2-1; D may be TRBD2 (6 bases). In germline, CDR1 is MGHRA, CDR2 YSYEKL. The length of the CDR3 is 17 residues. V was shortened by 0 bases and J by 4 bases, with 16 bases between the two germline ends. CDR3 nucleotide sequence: TGCGCCAGCAGCCAAGAACCCCTAGCGCCCTCATACAATGAGCAGTTCTTC. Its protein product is CASSQEPLAPSYNEQFF.

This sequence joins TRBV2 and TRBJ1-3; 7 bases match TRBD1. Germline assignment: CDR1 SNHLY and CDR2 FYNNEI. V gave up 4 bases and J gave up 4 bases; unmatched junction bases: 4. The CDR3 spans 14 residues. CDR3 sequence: CASSARQGGNTIYF. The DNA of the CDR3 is TGTGCCAGCAGTGCTCGACAGGGCGGAAACACCATATATTTT.

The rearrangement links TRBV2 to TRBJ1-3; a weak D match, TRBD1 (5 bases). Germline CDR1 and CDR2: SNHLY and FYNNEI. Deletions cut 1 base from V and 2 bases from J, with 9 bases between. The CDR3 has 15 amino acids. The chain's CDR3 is CASSEGGVAGNTIYF. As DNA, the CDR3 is TGTGCCAGCAGTGAAGGGGGGGTCGCTGGAAACACCATATATTTT.

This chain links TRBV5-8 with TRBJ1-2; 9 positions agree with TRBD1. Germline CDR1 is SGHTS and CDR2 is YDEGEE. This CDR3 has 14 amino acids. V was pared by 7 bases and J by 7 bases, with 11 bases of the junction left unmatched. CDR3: CASQFRTGVLGYTF. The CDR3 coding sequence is TGTGCCAGCCAGTTCCGGACAGGGGTTCTTGGCTACACCTTC. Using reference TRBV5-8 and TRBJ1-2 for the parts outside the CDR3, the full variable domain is EAGVTQSPTHLIKTRGQQATLRCSPISGHTSVYWYQQALGLGLQFLLWYDEGEERNRGNFPPRFSGRQFPNYSSELNVNALELEDSALYLCASQFRTGVLGYTFGSGTRLTVV.

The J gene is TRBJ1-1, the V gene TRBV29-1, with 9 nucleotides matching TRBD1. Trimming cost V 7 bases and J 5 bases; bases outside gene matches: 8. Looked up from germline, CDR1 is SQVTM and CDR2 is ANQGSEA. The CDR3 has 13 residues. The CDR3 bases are TGCAGCGGAGAGGGGACAGGGAGGACTGAAGCTTTCTTT. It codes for CSGEGTGRTEAFF.

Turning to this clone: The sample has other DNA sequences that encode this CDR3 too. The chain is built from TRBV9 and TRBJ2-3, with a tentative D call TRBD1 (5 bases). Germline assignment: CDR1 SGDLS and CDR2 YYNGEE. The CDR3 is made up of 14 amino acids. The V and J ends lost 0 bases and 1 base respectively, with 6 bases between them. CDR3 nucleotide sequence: TGTGCCAGCAGCGTAGTAGGGGGCACAGATACGCAGTATTTT. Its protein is CASSVVGGTDTQYF. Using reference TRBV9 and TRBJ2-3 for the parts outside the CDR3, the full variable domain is DSGVTQTPKHLITATGQRVTLRCSPRSGDLSVYWYQQSLDQGLQFLIQYYNGEERAKGNILERFSAQQFPDLHSELNLSSLELGDSALYFCASSVVGGTDTQYFGPGTRLTVL.

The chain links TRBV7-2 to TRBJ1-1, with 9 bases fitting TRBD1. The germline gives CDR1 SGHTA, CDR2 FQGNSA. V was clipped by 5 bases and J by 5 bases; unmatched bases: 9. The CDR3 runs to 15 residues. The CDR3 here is CASSPQGQGRTEAFF. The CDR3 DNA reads TGTGCCAGCAGCCCCCAGGGACAGGGAAGGACTGAAGCTTTCTTT.